This TCR beta chain was sequenced in a study of blood T cells in healthy people across ages (dated by TCRdb to the mid-2010s). General notes on the study: In model experiments, template switching captured roughly one uniquely barcoded TCR beta cDNA molecule for every two T cells. Using deep sequencing normalized with unique cDNA molecular identifiers, the study measured how TCR beta repertoire diversity changes with age. Donors were grouped into four age groups: young (average roughly 17 years), middle-aged (39), aged (approximately 58) and long-lived (just over 80). Donors of different ages were randomly distributed across sequencing lanes to avoid experimental bias. Using the same blood draw, the study looked at two additional independent replicas of 1 million unique cDNA reads for two donors, one aged 18 to 30 and the other aged 80 or older.

V has 3 bases trimmed and J has 4 bases trimmed; junction bases matching no gene number 7. The CDR3 spans 15 residues, from the cysteine through the phenylalanine. Here the CDR3 DNA is all that survives: 45 bases in frame from base 1. Overall study outcomes, separate from this receptor: Because profiling used bulk unsorted PBMCs, naive and antigen-experienced compartments could not be compared conclusively. Estimates of total diversity based on one million sequenced T cells were considered lower bounds and underestimates. Compared with the aged group, the long-lived group had more naive CD4+ T cells, fewer expanded clones and increased TCR diversity, suggesting age selection. Donor CMV infection status was unknown, potentially confounding age-related changes in expanded clonotypes. The percentage of naive T cells measured by flow cytometry correlated strongly with observed TCR beta diversity. Observed TCR beta diversity per million T cells fell roughly linearly with age, and a significant reduction was already apparent by age around 40.

The roughly 42 donors, aged 6 to 90 years, were systemically healthy Caucasian individuals from Russia. Each donor gave 8 to 10 milliliters of peripheral blood, drawn into EDTA-treated Vacutainer tubes. PBMCs were isolated by Ficoll-Paque density-gradient centrifugation, with at least 6.5 million obtained per sample. Total RNA was extracted from PBMCs with Trizol reagent, with at least 5.5 micrograms obtained per sample. Naive CD45RAhigh/CD27high T cell percentages were measured by flow cytometry on a PBMC aliquot from every donor. Only a few counts were recorded for this clonotype. This receptor's antigen is unknown. The record has no base qualities; no much larger clone is one base away. Library preparation used 5' RACE. Sequencing took place on an Illumina HiSeq 2500. A second roughly 7 to 11 cycle PCR used a sample-barcoded 5' primer and a J-beta primer mix. A template-switch 5' adaptor carrying 12 random nucleotides introduced a unique molecular identifier onto each TCR beta cDNA molecule. Each sample yielded at least 2.5 million CDR3-containing paired-end reads. First-strand cDNA was synthesized from all RNA with the Mint cDNA synthesis kit, primed by a TRBC-specific oligonucleotide. After uracil-DNA glycosylase treatment, a first 18-cycle PCR used universal primers M1SS and BC2_uni_R on all cDNA. Processing in the source paper ran as follows. Each sample was normalized by randomly selecting 1 million high-quality reads, each carrying a distinct molecular identifier. Reads sharing molecular identifiers were discarded rather than binned into consensus sequences. MiTCR, run with a Q25 quality threshold and the strictest error-elimination algorithm, handled CDR3 identification, clonotype clustering and error correction. A nonparametric unseen species model with Euler transformation was used to estimate lower-bound total TCR beta diversity. TCRdb handled the public reads itself, with Q25 trimming in fastp and clone calling in MiXCR, and kept productive beta chains. Rows with a matching CDR3 protein are joined into one entry that keeps the most common DNA and genes. TCRdb assigned the V and J calls; the authors' analysis was not used. The sample table holds 1 million to 1.2 million distinct CDR3 sequences, of which around two fifths were seen once. Roughly 14% of the sample goes to the ten largest clones.

The receptor was isolated from a man aged 18 to 30 in good health. The chain employs TRBV12-3 or TRBV12-4 and TRBJ2-3; 7 of the junction bases match TRBD2. What was sequenced was blood. The CDR3 sequence is CASSFREGTADTQYF. The DNA sequence follows: TGTGCCAGCAGTTTTAGGGAGGGGACGGCAGATACGCAGTATTTT.